This T cell receptor (beta chain) was sequenced for a study of cytomegalovirus exposure and HLA in healthy donors. Whole-study context: Membership in the Caucasian-associated ancestry cluster was found for around 81% of approximately 430 genotyped donors. Notes on the study in general: The records held CMV serostatus as the only immune exposure information. A later analysis showed TCR association rates differing by HLA locus, peaking at DRB1 and lowest at HLA-C. A list of 150 to 200 TCR beta chains associated with cytomegalovirus was given.

There are 16 residues in the CDR3. Trimming at V came to 4 bases and at J to 9 bases, leaving 13 bases not matched to a gene. Per germline, CDR1 SEHNR and CDR2 FQNEAQ (reference sequence). Notes on this clone: Its antigen is undetermined.

PCR was performed using 60 Vbeta and 13 Jbeta primers. TCRdb's copy holds only in-frame clones and misses some; the assay was immunoSEQ multiplex PCR. The table shows 130,000 to 150,000 clones, with roughly 80% occurring only once. The material sequenced was PBMCs. J is TRBJ2-4 and V is TRBV7-9; TRBD1 matches 9 bases. This clonotype originated in a boy between 2 and 15 years old in good health and CMV-seronegative. Written as DNA, the CDR3 is TGTGCCAGCAGCTCCGGGACAGGGCCTAGAAATCCCATTCAGTACTTC. Translation gives CASSSGTGPRNPIQYF.